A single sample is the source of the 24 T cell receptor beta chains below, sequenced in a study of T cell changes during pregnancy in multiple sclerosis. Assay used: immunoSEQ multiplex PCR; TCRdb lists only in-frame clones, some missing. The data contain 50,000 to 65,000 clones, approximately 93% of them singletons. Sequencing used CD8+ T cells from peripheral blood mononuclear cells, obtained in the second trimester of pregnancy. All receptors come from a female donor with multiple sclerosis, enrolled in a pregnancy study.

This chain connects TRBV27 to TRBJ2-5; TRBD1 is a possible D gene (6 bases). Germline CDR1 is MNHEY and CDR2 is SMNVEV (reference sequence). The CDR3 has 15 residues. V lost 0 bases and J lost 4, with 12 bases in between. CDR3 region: CASSLSVGRGETQYF. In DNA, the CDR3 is TGTGCCAGCAGTTTATCGGTAGGCAGGGGAGAGACCCAGTACTTC.

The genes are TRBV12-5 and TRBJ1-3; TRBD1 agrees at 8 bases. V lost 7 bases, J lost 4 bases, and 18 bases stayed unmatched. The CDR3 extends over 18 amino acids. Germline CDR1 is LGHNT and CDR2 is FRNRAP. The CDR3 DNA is TGTGCTAGTGCCCACTCCGGCCCAGGGGGCATATCAGGAAACACCATATATTTT. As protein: CASAHSGPGGISGNTIYF.

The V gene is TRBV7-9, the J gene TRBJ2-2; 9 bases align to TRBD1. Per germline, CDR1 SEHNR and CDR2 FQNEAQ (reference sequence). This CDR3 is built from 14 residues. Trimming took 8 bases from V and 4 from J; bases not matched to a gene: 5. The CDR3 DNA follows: TGTGCCAGCTCCGGACAGGGGAGCACCGGGGAGCTGTTTTTT. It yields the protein CASSGQGSTGELFF.

Written as DNA, the CDR3 is TGTGCCAGCAGTTTTGCAGGAGGGGCAGGCGGCTACACCTTC. It encodes CASSFAGGAGGYTF. The gene calls are TRBV28 and TRBJ1-2, with D possibly being TRBD1 (5 bases). This CDR3 is built from 14 residues. Germline CDR1 and CDR2: MDHEN and SYDVKM. The germline V and J ends were trimmed by 3 bases and 8 bases, with 16 bases remaining between them.

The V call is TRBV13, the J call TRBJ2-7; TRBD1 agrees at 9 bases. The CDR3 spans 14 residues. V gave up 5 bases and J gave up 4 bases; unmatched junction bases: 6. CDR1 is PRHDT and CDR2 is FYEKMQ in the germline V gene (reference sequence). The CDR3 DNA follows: TGTGCCAGCAGCACTGGGACAGGGAGATACGAGCAGTACTTC. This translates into CASSTGTGRYEQYF.

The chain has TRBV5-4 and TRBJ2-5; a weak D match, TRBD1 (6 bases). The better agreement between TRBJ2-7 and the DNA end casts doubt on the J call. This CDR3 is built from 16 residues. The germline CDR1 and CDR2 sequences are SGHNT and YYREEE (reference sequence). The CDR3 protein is CASSYWPRGSSYEQYF. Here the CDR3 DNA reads TGTGCCAGCAGCTATTGGCCAAGGGGGAGCTCCTACGAGCAGTACTTC.

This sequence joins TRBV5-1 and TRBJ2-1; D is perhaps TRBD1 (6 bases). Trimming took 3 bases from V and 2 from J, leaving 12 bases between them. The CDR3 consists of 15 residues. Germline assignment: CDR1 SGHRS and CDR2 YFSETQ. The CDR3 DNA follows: TGCGCCAGCAGCTGGGTGGACAGTACCTACAATGAGCAGTTCTTC. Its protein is CASSWVDSTYNEQFF. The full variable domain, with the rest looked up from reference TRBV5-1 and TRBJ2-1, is KAGVTQTPRYLIKTRGQQVTLSCSPISGHRSVSWYQQTPGQGLQFLFEYFSETQRNKGNFPGRFSGRQFSNSRSEMNVSTLELGDSALYLCASSWVDSTYNEQFFGPGTRLTVL.

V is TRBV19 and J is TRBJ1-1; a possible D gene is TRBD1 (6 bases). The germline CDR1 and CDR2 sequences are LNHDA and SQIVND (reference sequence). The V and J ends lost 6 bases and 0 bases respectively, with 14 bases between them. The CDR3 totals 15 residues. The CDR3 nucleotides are TGTGCCAGTAGCCGGACAGTTTCCATGAACACTGAAGCTTTCTTT. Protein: CASSRTVSMNTEAFF. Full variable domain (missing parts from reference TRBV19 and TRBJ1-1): DGGITQSPKYLFRKEGQNVTLSCEQNLNHDAMYWYRQDPGQGLRLIYYSQIVNDFQKGDIAEGYSVSREKKESFPLTVTSAQKNPTAFYLCASSRTVSMNTEAFFGQGTRLTVV.

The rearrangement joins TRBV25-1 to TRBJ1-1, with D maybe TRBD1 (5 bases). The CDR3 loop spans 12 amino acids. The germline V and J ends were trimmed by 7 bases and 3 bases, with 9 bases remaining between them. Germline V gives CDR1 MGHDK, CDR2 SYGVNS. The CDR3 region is CASTGLDTEAFF. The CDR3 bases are TGTGCCAGCACAGGGTTGGACACTGAAGCTTTCTTT. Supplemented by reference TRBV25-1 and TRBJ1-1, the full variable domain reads EADIYQTPRYLVIGTGKKITLECSQTMGHDKMYWYQQDPGMELHLIHYSYGVNSTEKGDLSSESTVSRIRTEHFPLTLESARPSHTSQYLCASTGLDTEAFFGQGTRLTVV.

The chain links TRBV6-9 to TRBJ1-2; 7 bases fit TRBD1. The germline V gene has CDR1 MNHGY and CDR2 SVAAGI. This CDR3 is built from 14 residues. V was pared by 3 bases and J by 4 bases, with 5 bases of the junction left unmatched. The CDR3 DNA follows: TGTGCCAGCAGTTACTCCGGACAGGTCTATGGCTACACCTTC. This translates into CASSYSGQVYGYTF.

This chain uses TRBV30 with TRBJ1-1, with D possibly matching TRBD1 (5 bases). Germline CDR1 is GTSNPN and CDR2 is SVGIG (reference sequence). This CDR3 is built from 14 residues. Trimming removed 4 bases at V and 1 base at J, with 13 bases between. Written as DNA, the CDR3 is TGTGCCTGGAAAGTTGGGGGGGGGAACACTGAAGCTTTCTTT. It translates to CAWKVGGGNTEAFF.

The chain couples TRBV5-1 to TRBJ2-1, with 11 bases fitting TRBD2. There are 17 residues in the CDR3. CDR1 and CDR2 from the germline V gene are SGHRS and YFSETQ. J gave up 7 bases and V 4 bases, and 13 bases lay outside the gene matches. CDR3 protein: CASSPDPGTSGFNEQFF. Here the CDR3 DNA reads TGCGCCAGCAGCCCCGACCCCGGGACTAGCGGTTTTAATGAGCAGTTCTTC.

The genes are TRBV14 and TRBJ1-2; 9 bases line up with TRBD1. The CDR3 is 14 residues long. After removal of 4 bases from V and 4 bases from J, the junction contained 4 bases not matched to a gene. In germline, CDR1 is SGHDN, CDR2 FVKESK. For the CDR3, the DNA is TGTGCCAGCAGCCTAGAGGGACAGGGCTATGGCTACACCTTC. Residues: CASSLEGQGYGYTF.

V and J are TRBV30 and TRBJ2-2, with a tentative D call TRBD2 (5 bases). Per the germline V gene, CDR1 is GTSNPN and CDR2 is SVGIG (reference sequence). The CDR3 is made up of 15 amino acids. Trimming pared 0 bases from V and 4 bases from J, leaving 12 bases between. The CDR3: CAWSVLGYGTGELFF. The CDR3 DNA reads TGTGCCTGGAGTGTACTAGGGTACGGCACCGGGGAGCTGTTTTTT. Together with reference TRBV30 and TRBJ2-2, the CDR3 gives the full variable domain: SQTIHQWPATLVQPVGSPLSLECTVEGTSNPNLYWYRQAAGRGLQLLFYSVGIGQISSEVPQNLSASRPQDRQFILSSKKLLLSDSGFYLCAWSVLGYGTGELFFGEGSRLTVL.

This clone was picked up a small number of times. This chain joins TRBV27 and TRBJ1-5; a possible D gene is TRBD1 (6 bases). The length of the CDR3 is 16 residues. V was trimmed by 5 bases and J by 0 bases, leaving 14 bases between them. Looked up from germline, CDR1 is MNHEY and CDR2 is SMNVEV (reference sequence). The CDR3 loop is CASSPTQGYSNQPQHF. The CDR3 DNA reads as TGTGCCAGCAGTCCAACACAGGGTTATAGCAATCAGCCCCAGCATTTT.

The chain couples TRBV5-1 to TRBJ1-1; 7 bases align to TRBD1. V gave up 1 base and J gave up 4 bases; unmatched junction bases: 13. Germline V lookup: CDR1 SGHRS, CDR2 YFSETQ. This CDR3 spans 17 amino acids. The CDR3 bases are TGCGCCAGCAGCTTGCTAGGTAGGGGGCAAGGAGGCACTGAAGCTTTCTTT. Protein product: CASSLLGRGQGGTEAFF.

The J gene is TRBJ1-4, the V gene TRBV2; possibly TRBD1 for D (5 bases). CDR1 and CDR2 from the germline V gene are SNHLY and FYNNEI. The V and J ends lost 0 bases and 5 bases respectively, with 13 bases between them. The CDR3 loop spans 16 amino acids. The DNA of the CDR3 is TGTGCCAGCAGTGAAGCGGGGCAGATTCCAAATGAAAAACTGTTTTTT. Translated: CASSEAGQIPNEKLFF. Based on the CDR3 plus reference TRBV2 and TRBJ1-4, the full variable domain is EPEVTQTPSHQVTQMGQEVILRCVPISNHLYFYWYRQILGQKVEFLVSFYNNEISEKSEIFDDQFSVERPDGSNFTLKIRSTKLEDSAMYFCASSEAGQIPNEKLFFGSGTQLSVL.

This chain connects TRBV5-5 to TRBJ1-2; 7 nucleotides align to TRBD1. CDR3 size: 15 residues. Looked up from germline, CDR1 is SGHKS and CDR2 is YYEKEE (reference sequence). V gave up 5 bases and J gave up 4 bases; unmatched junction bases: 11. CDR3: CASRPRDSTTYGYTF. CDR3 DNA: TGTGCCAGCAGGCCACGGGACAGTACAACCTATGGCTACACCTTC.

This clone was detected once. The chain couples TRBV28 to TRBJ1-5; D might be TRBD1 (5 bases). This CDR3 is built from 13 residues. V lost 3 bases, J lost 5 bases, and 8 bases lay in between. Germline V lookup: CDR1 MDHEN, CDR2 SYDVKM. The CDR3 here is CASSFVGDQPQHF. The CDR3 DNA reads TGTGCCAGCAGTTTTGTAGGGGATCAGCCCCAGCATTTT. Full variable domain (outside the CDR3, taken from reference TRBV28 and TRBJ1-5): DVKVTQSSRYLVKRTGEKVFLECVQDMDHENMFWYRQDPGLGLRLIYFSYDVKMKEKGDIPEGYSVSREKKERFSLILESASTNQTSMYLCASSFVGDQPQHFGDGTRLSIL.

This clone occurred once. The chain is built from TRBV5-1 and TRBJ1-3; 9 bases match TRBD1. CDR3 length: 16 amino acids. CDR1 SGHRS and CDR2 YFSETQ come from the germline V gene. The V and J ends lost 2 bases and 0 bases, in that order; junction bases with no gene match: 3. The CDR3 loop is CASSFGQGNSGNTIYF. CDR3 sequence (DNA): TGCGCCAGCAGCTTTGGACAGGGGAACTCTGGAAACACCATATATTTT.

CDR3 amino acids: CASSFRAGVHEQYF. The CDR3 DNA is TGTGCCAGCAGCTTTAGGGCAGGGGTACACGAGCAGTACTTC. This chain links TRBV7-6 with TRBJ2-7; D perhaps matches TRBD1 (6 bases). V lost 3 bases to trimming and J lost 5 bases, with 14 bases between them. The CDR3 is made up of 14 amino acids. Germline CDR1 SGHVS, CDR2 FNYEAQ.

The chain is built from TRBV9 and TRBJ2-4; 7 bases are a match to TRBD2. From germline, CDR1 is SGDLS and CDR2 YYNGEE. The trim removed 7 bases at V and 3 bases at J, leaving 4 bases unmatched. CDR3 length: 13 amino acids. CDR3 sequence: CASGGLDKNIQYF. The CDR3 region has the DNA TGTGCCAGCGGCGGACTAGACAAAAACATTCAGTACTTC. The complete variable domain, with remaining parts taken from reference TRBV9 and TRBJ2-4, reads DSGVTQTPKHLITATGQRVTLRCSPRSGDLSVYWYQQSLDQGLQFLIQYYNGEERAKGNILERFSAQQFPDLHSELNLSSLELGDSALYFCASGGLDKNIQYFGAGTRLSVL.

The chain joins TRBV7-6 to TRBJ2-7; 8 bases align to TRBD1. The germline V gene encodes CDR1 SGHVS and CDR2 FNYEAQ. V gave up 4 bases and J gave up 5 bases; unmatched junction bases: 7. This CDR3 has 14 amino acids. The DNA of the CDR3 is TGTGCCAGCAGCTCCGGACAGGGTGGAAACGAGCAGTACTTC. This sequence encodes CASSSGQGGNEQYF. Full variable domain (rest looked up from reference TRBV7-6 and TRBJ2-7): GAGVSQSPRYKVTKRGQDVALRCDPISGHVSLYWYRQALGQGPEFLTYFNYEAQQDKSGLPNDRFSAERPEGSISTLTIQRTEQRDSAMYRCASSSGQGGNEQYFGPGTRLTVT.

The CDR3 region has the DNA TGTGCCAGCAGCTACGGGGGGGGGACTGAAGCTTTCTTT. Translation: CASSYGGGTEAFF. The V gene is TRBV7-9, the J gene TRBJ1-1, with TRBD1 as a possible D gene (5 bases). The CDR3 runs to 13 residues. Trimming shortened V by 4 bases and J by 5 bases, and 11 bases separated the two germline ends. Germline CDR1 and CDR2: SEHNR and FQNEAQ (reference sequence).